Reported below is one T cell receptor beta chain. Antigen unknown. The source of the sample is a study of blood T cells in healthy people across ages. Findings and caveats of the study: Getting older went along with TCR beta diversity per million T cells dropping roughly linearly. There was no known CMV status for donors, so expanded clonotype changes were possibly confounded.

A second PCR, run for roughly 7 to 12 cycles, used a sample-barcoded 5' primer plus a J-beta primer mix. Every sample gave at least 2.5 million paired-end reads containing CDR3. TCRdb re-derived calls from the 5' RACE reads in MiXCR, one entry per CDR3 protein. The table records around 800,000 distinct CDR3 sequences, under 45% of them present only once. With 1 base removed from V and 5 bases from J, the gap between germline ends came to 17 bases. Germline V gene data show CDR1 as DFQATT and CDR2 as SNEGSKA (reference sequence). The CDR3 is made up of 15 amino acids. The TCR was taken from a man in his 60s in good health. Specimen: blood. The chain links TRBV20-1 to TRBJ1-1; perhaps TRBD1 as D (5 bases). In DNA form, the CDR3 reads TGCAGTGCTAGAGTCCCTGGACGGGGGAGGACTGAAGCTTTCTTT. Its translation: CSARVPGRGRTEAFF.